The 21 T cell receptor beta chains reported below all come from one sample, sequenced in a study of shared clonotypes between healthy human individuals. Using immunoSEQ multiplex PCR, the repertoire was profiled, and TCRdb retains in-frame clones only, with some absent. The data show under 1,100,000 clones, with under 80% seen just once and 1.2% to 1.5% held by the top ten. Sequenced: memory CD4+ T cells sorted from blood. Subset: CD45RA-negative fraction. The receptors shown here come from a man aged 18-30 years in good health.

V is TRBV5-1 and J is TRBJ2-1, with 13 bases matching TRBD2. The CDR3 length is 17 residues. The V gene end was trimmed by 2 bases and the J gene end by 4 bases; junction bases not matched to a gene: 6. The germline V gene has CDR1 SGHRS and CDR2 YFSETQ. In nucleotides, the CDR3 is TGCGCCAGCAGCTTCGGACTAGCGGGGGCCTTTTACAATGAGCAGTTCTTC. Encoded protein: CASSFGLAGAFYNEQFF.

The DNA of the CDR3 is TGTGCCAGCAACTTAAACAGGGACTCCTACGAGCAGTACTTC. Its protein is CASNLNRDSYEQYF. The V gene is TRBV28, the J gene TRBJ2-7, with a weak D call TRBD1 (6 bases). The germline V and J ends were trimmed by 7 bases and 0 bases, with 13 bases remaining between them. The CDR3 runs to 14 residues. The germline gives CDR1 MDHEN, CDR2 SYDVKM.

This chain joins TRBV11-2 and TRBJ1-1; 9 nucleotides align to TRBD1. V shed 5 bases and J 6 bases; nucleotides not matched to a gene: 13. The CDR3 covers 16 residues. The germline V gene encodes CDR1 SGHAT and CDR2 FQNNGV. The chain's CDR3 is CASSRTIQGAQAEAFF. The CDR3 region has the DNA TGTGCCAGCAGCCGAACAATACAGGGGGCTCAGGCTGAAGCTTTCTTT.

This rearrangement joins TRBV18 to TRBJ1-1; D remains ambiguous. Germline CDR1 is KGHSH and CDR2 is LQKENI. V was trimmed by 0 bases and J by 5 bases, leaving 16 bases between them. The CDR3 has 16 residues. The CDR3: CASSPPEGRPGTEAFF. The DNA for the CDR3 is TGTGCCAGCTCACCACCGGAAGGGAGGCCGGGAACTGAAGCTTTCTTT.

V usage is TRBV6-1 and J usage is TRBJ1-5, with D possibly TRBD1 on 6 matching bases. V was clipped by 7 bases and J by 5 bases, with 15 bases between them. Germline V gene data show CDR1 as MNHNS and CDR2 as SASEGT. The CDR3 extends over 14 amino acids. CDR3 bases: TGTGCCAGCAACGACCCAGGGGTCGATCAGCCCCAGCATTTT. Translation gives CASNDPGVDQPQHF.

V gene TRBV5-1 combines with J gene TRBJ2-5, with TRBD1 matching over 10 bases. Per germline, CDR1 SGHRS and CDR2 YFSETQ. With 4 bases clipped from V and 5 bases from J, the junction kept 14 bases outside the gene matches. The CDR3 has 17 amino acids. CDR3 sequence (DNA): TGCGCCAGCAGCGGAATGGGGACAGGGGAAAGCGGCGAGACCCAGTACTTC. This encodes CASSGMGTGESGETQYF.

The chain carries TRBV10-3 and TRBJ2-4; D is possibly TRBD2 (5 bases). The CDR3 spans 14 residues. V lost 2 bases and J 6 bases, leaving 11 bases between the germline ends. Germline CDR1 reads ENHRY; CDR2 reads SYGVKD. The CDR3 sequence is CAISEDRAGNIQYF. CDR3 in DNA: TGTGCCATCAGTGAGGATAGGGCGGGAAACATTCAGTACTTC.

This sequence joins TRBV6-6 and TRBJ2-7; D may correspond to TRBD1 or TRBD2 (5 bases each). V lost 2 bases, J lost 2 bases, and 13 bases lay in between. Germline V gives CDR1 MNHNY, CDR2 SVGAGI (reference sequence). The length of the CDR3 is 15 residues. The CDR3: CASSYDGQGPYEQYF. The CDR3 nucleotides are TGTGCCAGCAGTTACGACGGGCAGGGACCCTACGAGCAGTACTTC.

The rearrangement links TRBV29-1 to TRBJ1-5; TRBD1 is a possible D gene (6 bases). Trimming removed 6 bases from V and 8 bases from J, with 17 bases in between. This CDR3 spans 13 amino acids. Germline V CDR1 and CDR2: SQVTM, ANQGSEA. As DNA, the CDR3 is TGCAGCGTAGGCACAGGGATTTGGGAGCCCCAGCATTTT. Translation: CSVGTGIWEPQHF.

The genes are TRBV15 and TRBJ2-3; weak D call: TRBD1 (6 bases). The germline gives CDR1 LNHNV, CDR2 YYDKDF (reference sequence). The V end was cut by 6 bases, the J end by 3 bases, with 13 bases between. This CDR3 has 14 residues. CDR3 sequence (DNA): TGTGCCACCAGGACTCTACAGGGAACAGATACGCAGTATTTT. Translating it yields CATRTLQGTDTQYF. The whole variable domain, remainder taken from reference TRBV15 and TRBJ2-3, is DAMVIQNPRYQVTQFGKPVTLSCSQTLNHNVMYWYQQKSSQAPKLLFHYYDKDFNNEADTPDNFQSRRPNTSFCFLDIRSPGLGDTAMYLCATRTLQGTDTQYFGPGTRLTVL.

The genes are TRBV6-5 and TRBJ1-5; 8 nucleotides agree with TRBD1. Germline V gives CDR1 MNHEY, CDR2 SVGAGI. J was trimmed by 4 bases and V by 5 bases; bases with no gene match: 4. This CDR3 has 14 residues. In DNA form, the CDR3 reads TGTGCCAGCAGTGACAGGGGTAGGAATCAGCCCCAGCATTTT. As protein: CASSDRGRNQPQHF.

The rearrangement uses TRBV9 and TRBJ1-6; no clear D. Germline CDR1 SGDLS, CDR2 YYNGEE. CDR3 length: 14 residues. Trimming took 0 bases from V and 7 from J, leaving 8 bases between them. The CDR3, as DNA: TGTGCCAGCAGCGTAGCTGATAGGAATTCACCCCTCCACTTT. Protein sequence: CASSVADRNSPLHF.

The V call is TRBV7-9, the J call TRBJ1-2, with D maybe TRBD1 (5 bases). The germline CDR1 and CDR2 sequences are SEHNR and FQNEAQ (reference sequence). CDR3 length: 14 residues. Trimming took 5 bases from V and 6 from J, leaving 16 bases between them. The CDR3 sequence is CASSPQGLVDGYTF. CDR3 sequence (DNA): TGTGCCAGCAGCCCCCAGGGTCTGGTAGATGGCTACACCTTC.

V is TRBV7-9 and J is TRBJ2-3, with D perhaps matching TRBD1 (6 bases). Per germline, CDR1 SEHNR and CDR2 FQNEAQ (reference sequence). V dropped 5 bases and J dropped 4 bases, with 22 bases sitting between them. The CDR3 extends over 17 amino acids. CDR3 coding DNA: TGTGCCAGCAGCCTTCAGTATGGGTTTCAGGGGCCAGATACGCAGTATTTT. It yields the protein CASSLQYGFQGPDTQYF.

This sequence joins TRBV5-1 and TRBJ2-7; perhaps TRBD1 as D (6 bases). Germline CDR1 is SGHRS and CDR2 is YFSETQ. This CDR3 contains 16 residues. The V end lost 1 base, the J end lost 5 bases, and 19 bases lay between the germline ends. DNA of the CDR3: TGCGCCAGCAGCTTGCATTACAGGGTGGACCTGAACGAGCAGTACTTC. Amino acids: CASSLHYRVDLNEQYF.

In nucleotides, the CDR3 is TGTGCCAGCAGCCCGGCCTCTAGCGCGGGGTCCTACGAGCAGTACTTC. Its translation is CASSPASSAGSYEQYF. The rearrangement links TRBV9 to TRBJ2-7; D is perhaps TRBD2 (6 bases). Germline CDR1 and CDR2: SGDLS and YYNGEE. The V end lost 4 bases, the J end lost 1 base, and 18 bases lay between the germline ends. The CDR3 totals 16 residues.

This chain connects TRBV30 to TRBJ2-2; 9 nucleotides line up with TRBD2. From germline, CDR1 is GTSNPN and CDR2 SVGIG (reference sequence). This CDR3 has 18 residues. V lost 0 bases, J lost 1 base, and 9 bases stayed unmatched. CDR3 in amino acids: CAWSVGLADYRNTGELFF. In nucleotides, the CDR3 is TGTGCCTGGAGTGTGGGACTAGCAGATTATAGGAACACCGGGGAGCTGTTTTTT.

The J gene is TRBJ1-1, the V gene TRBV4-1; no definite D call. Trimming pared 3 bases from V and 1 base from J, leaving 12 bases between. The germline V gene has CDR1 MGHRA and CDR2 YSYEKL. This CDR3 has 15 residues. The CDR3 region is CASSQRSRENTEAFF. CDR3 nucleotides: TGCGCCAGCAGCCAGAGATCTCGGGAGAACACTGAAGCTTTCTTT.

CDR3 in amino acids: CATRGGTGQPQHF. CDR3 DNA sequence: TGTGCCACCCGTGGGGGCACGGGGCAGCCCCAGCATTTT. The chain couples TRBV15 to TRBJ1-5; D is possibly TRBD1 (6 bases). This CDR3 has 13 residues. Trimming removed 8 bases from V and 7 bases from J, with 15 bases in between. Germline loops: CDR1 LNHNV, CDR2 YYDKDF (reference sequence).

This clone was counted a single time. The sample has other DNA sequences that encode this CDR3 too. The V call is TRBV27, the J call TRBJ2-7; D is ambiguous. The germline V gene has CDR1 MNHEY and CDR2 SMNVEV (reference sequence). The V and J ends lost 1 base and 3 bases respectively, with 4 bases between them. This CDR3 contains 12 residues. DNA of the CDR3: TGTGCCAGCAGTTTATTGGGCTACGAGCAGTACTTC. Amino acids: CASSLLGYEQYF.

This clone was found a few times. The V gene is TRBV10-2, the J gene TRBJ1-3; 8 bases map to TRBD1. V was clipped by 5 bases and J by 2 bases; unmatched bases: 5. The CDR3 is 15 amino acids. Germline CDR1 WSHSY, CDR2 SAAADI. In nucleotides, the CDR3 is TGCGCCAGCAGTACGACAGGGGTGGCTGGAAACACCATATATTTT. Its protein product is CASSTTGVAGNTIYF.